Below, 18 T cell receptor beta chains from the same sample are listed, as sequenced in a study of T cells in Graves' hyperthyroidism and ophthalmopathy. RNA transcripts served as the template for amplifying TCR beta CDR3 regions. First-round RT-PCR with HTBI primers amplified the TCR CDR3 region. TCRdb re-derived calls from the multiplex PCR reads in MiXCR, one entry per CDR3 protein. Of 300,000 to 400,000 distinct CDR3 sequences in the sample, roughly 15% were seen once. Sequencing used blood. The receptors were sampled from a woman aged 25 to 39 with Graves' ophthalmopathy.

The chain carries TRBV7-9 and TRBJ2-1; 9 positions match TRBD1. This CDR3 contains 13 residues. V lost 2 bases to trimming and J lost 15 bases; unmatched junction nucleotides: 8. Germline V gene lookup returns CDR1 SEHNR and CDR2 FQNEAQ (reference sequence). This CDR3 is CASSLFWGQGPFF. The CDR3 region has the DNA TGTGCCAGCAGCTTATTTTGGGGACAGGGCCCGTTCTTC.

This chain links TRBV20-1 with TRBJ2-1, with D unresolved. CDR1 DFQATT and CDR2 SNEGSKA come from the germline V gene (reference sequence). This CDR3 contains 14 residues. V was trimmed by 3 bases and J by 1 base, leaving 10 bases between them. This CDR3 is CSASYDQSYNEQFF. The CDR3 bases are TGCAGTGCTAGTTATGACCAGTCCTACAATGAGCAGTTCTTC.

This clonotype was counted once. The chain uses TRBV7-9 and TRBJ1-1; D is unresolved. Looked up from germline, CDR1 is SEHNR and CDR2 is FQNEAQ (reference sequence). The germline V and J ends were trimmed by 5 bases and 3 bases, with 10 bases remaining between them. The length of the CDR3 is 13 residues. The CDR3 spells CASSADTYTEAFF. The CDR3 nucleotides are TGTGCCAGCAGCGCCGACACATACACTGAAGCTTTCTTT. Together with reference TRBV7-9 and TRBJ1-1, the CDR3 gives the full variable domain: DTGVSQNPRHKITKRGQNVTFRCDPISEHNRLYWYRQTLGQGPEFLTYFQNEAQLEKSRLLSDRFSAERPKGSFSTLEIQRTEQGDSAMYLCASSADTYTEAFFGQGTRLTVV.

Only a few counts were recorded for this clonotype. The chain couples TRBV19 to TRBJ1-5, with TRBD1 as a possible D gene (6 bases). This CDR3 is 13 amino acids long. V lost 6 bases, J lost 4 bases, and 10 bases lay in between. Germline lookup yields CDR1 LNHDA and CDR2 SQIVND (reference sequence). The CDR3 nucleotides read TGTGCCAGTAGGGACAGCCAAAATCAGCCCCAGCATTTT. It yields the protein CASRDSQNQPQHF.

This clonotype was seen a handful of times. This chain links TRBV29-1 with TRBJ1-6, with no clear D. The V and J ends lost 7 bases and 15 bases respectively, with 16 bases between them. CDR1 and CDR2 from the germline V gene are SQVTM and ANQGSEA. This CDR3 has 11 residues. Here the CDR3 DNA reads TGCAGCGCTTTCGTGGAGGAGCACCTCCACTTT. It translates to CSAFVEEHLHF. Complete variable domain (other parts from reference TRBV29-1 and TRBJ1-6): SAVISQKPSRDICQRGTSLTIQCQVDSQVTMMFWYRQQPGQSLTLIATANQGSEATYESGFVIDKFPISRPNLTFSTLTVSNMSPEDSSIYLCSAFVEEHLHFGNGTRLTVT.

This clonotype was recorded many times. The genes are TRBV3-1 and TRBJ2-5; 10 bases fit TRBD1. In germline, CDR1 is LGHDT, CDR2 YNNKEL (reference sequence). V trimming: 4 bases; J trimming: 5 bases; junction bases outside the gene matches: 7. CDR3 size: 15 residues. The CDR3 loop reads CASSLRDRGLETQYF. CDR3 nucleotide sequence: TGTGCCAGCAGCCTACGGGACAGGGGTCTGGAGACCCAGTACTTC.

This clonotype has at least ten counts. The chain links TRBV9 to TRBJ1-2; no clear D. CDR3 length: 15 amino acids. The V and J ends lost 3 bases and 0 bases respectively, with 12 bases between them. The germline V gene has CDR1 SGDLS and CDR2 YYNGEE. As DNA, the CDR3 is TGTGCCAGCAGCGAAGGAGGGATAGCTAACTATGGCTACACCTTC. This translates into CASSEGGIANYGYTF.

The table lists this clonotype with many counts. The junction departs from the called germline gene at one end, perhaps through a read error. J is TRBJ2-6 and V is TRBV9, with D uncertain. The V gene's germline CDR1 is SGDLS and CDR2 YYNGEE. The CDR3 sequence is 14 residues long. The CDR3 DNA reads TGTGCCAGCAGCGTAGAAGGTTTGGCCGACGTCCTGACTTTC. Amino acids: CASSVEGLADVLTF.

The table lists this clonotype with many counts. The V and J genes are TRBV20-1 and TRBJ1-6; D remains unclear. Between the trimmed V and J ends, which lost 3 bases and 8 bases, there was a span of 8 bases. Germline assignment: CDR1 DFQATT and CDR2 SNEGSKA (reference sequence). The CDR3 loop spans 12 amino acids. CDR3 region: CSARQWDSPLHF. The CDR3 coding sequence is TGCAGTGCTAGGCAATGGGATTCACCCCTCCACTTT.

The chain recombines TRBV19 with TRBJ2-2; D is uncertain. CDR3 size: 15 residues. Germline CDR1 LNHDA, CDR2 SQIVND (reference sequence). The V end was cut by 4 bases, the J end by 0 bases, with 9 bases between. The CDR3 DNA follows: TGTGCCAGTAGTAGGCGACACTCGAACACCGGGGAGCTGTTTTTT. Translated, it gives CASSRRHSNTGELFF.

This clonotype was counted at least ten times. The gene calls are TRBV28 and TRBJ1-5; weak D call: TRBD1 (5 bases). The V and J ends lost 6 bases and 0 bases respectively, with 15 bases between them. The CDR3 totals 16 residues. Germline V gives CDR1 MDHEN, CDR2 SYDVKM. The CDR3 nucleotides read TGTGCCAGCAGGTCCCGGGCAGGGAGTAGCAATCAGCCCCAGCATTTT. Amino acid sequence: CASRSRAGSSNQPQHF. Full variable domain (rest looked up from reference TRBV28 and TRBJ1-5): DVKVTQSSRYLVKRTGEKVFLECVQDMDHENMFWYRQDPGLGLRLIYFSYDVKMKEKGDIPEGYSVSREKKERFSLILESASTNQTSMYLCASRSRAGSSNQPQHFGDGTRLSIL.

This clonotype has ten or more counts. The gene calls are TRBV4-2 and TRBJ1-4; D remains unclear. Per germline, CDR1 LGHNA and CDR2 YNFKEQ. V lost 1 base, J lost 5 bases, and 11 bases lay in between. This CDR3 has 15 amino acids. CDR3 nucleotides: TGTGCCAGCAGCCAAGCTCCTTATCAAAATGAAAAACTGTTTTTT. Protein: CASSQAPYQNEKLFF.

This chain uses TRBV12-5 with TRBJ2-1; 9 nucleotides line up with TRBD1. V shed 7 bases, J shed 4 bases, and the junction held 26 bases outside the gene matches. Germline V lookup: CDR1 LGHNT, CDR2 FRNRAP. The CDR3 consists of 21 residues. The CDR3 DNA is TGTGCTAGTGTGACCGGGACAGGGCCGGTGGTGGTAAGGTTCCTGTACAATGAGCAGTTCTTC. Protein sequence: CASVTGTGPVVVRFLYNEQFF.

The V call is TRBV28, the J call TRBJ2-1; tentatively, D is TRBD2 (6 bases). This CDR3 is built from 15 residues. V dropped 6 bases and J dropped 0 bases, with 12 bases sitting between them. Germline CDR1 MDHEN, CDR2 SYDVKM. The CDR3 sequence is CASRMGEVSYNEQFF. The CDR3 nucleotides read TGTGCCAGCAGAATGGGGGAGGTCTCCTACAATGAGCAGTTCTTC. Drawing the rest from reference TRBV28 and TRBJ2-1, the complete variable domain is DVKVTQSSRYLVKRTGEKVFLECVQDMDHENMFWYRQDPGLGLRLIYFSYDVKMKEKGDIPEGYSVSREKKERFSLILESASTNQTSMYLCASRMGEVSYNEQFFGPGTRLTVL.

There are many counts of this clonotype. The chain is built from TRBV5-6 and TRBJ2-3; tentatively, D is TRBD1 or TRBD2 (5 bases each). V was trimmed by 5 bases and J by 0 bases, leaving 13 bases between them. This CDR3 comprises 15 residues. Germline values: CDR1 SGHDT, CDR2 YYEEEE. The CDR3 coding sequence is TGTGCCAGCAGTGCAAAGGGGAGCAGCACAGATACGCAGTATTTT. Encoded protein: CASSAKGSSTDTQYF.

This chain joins TRBV4-1 and TRBJ1-5; D not certain. CDR3 size: 13 residues. V was cut by 1 base and J by 6 bases, with 7 bases left in between. Germline V gene data show CDR1 as MGHRA and CDR2 as YSYEKL. The CDR3: CASSQARSQPQHF. The CDR3 nucleotides are TGCGCCAGCAGCCAAGCACGTTCTCAGCCCCAGCATTTT.

This chain uses TRBV2 with TRBJ2-5; 10 positions agree with TRBD2. The CDR3 consists of 15 residues. V lost 6 bases to trimming and J lost 4 bases; unmatched junction nucleotides: 8. Germline CDR1 is SNHLY and CDR2 is FYNNEI. The CDR3 loop reads CASSPQRGGRETQYF. The CDR3 DNA follows: TGTGCCAGCAGCCCACAGCGGGGGGGCAGAGAGACCCAGTACTTC.

This clonotype appeared many times. This chain links TRBV30 with TRBJ2-7; D unresolved. This CDR3 contains 11 residues. Germline V gene lookup returns CDR1 GTSNPN and CDR2 SVGIG (reference sequence). With 0 bases removed from V and 4 bases from J, the gap between germline ends came to 4 bases. The CDR3: CAWSVKYEQYF. The DNA of the CDR3 is TGTGCCTGGAGTGTTAAATACGAGCAGTACTTC.